This T cell receptor beta chain originates from a study of cytomegalovirus exposure and HLA in healthy donors. The V end was cut by 6 bases, the J end by 0 bases, with 18 bases between. The CDR3 runs to 16 residues. Germline V gives CDR1 KGHSH, CDR2 LQKENI. There are a few counts of this clone. Sequenced by immunoSEQ multiplex PCR; TCRdb stores in-frame clones only, minus some. In the table there are over 130,000 clones, around 87% of which are singletons. The TCR originated in a man between 18 and 35 years old in good health and CMV-seropositive. V gene TRBV18 combines with J gene TRBJ2-7, with TRBD2 as a possible D gene (5 bases). What was sequenced was PBMCs. CDR3: CASSPPTKTASYEQYF. The DNA of the CDR3 is TGTGCCAGCTCGCCCCCGACTAAAACGGCCTCCTACGAGCAGTACTTC.